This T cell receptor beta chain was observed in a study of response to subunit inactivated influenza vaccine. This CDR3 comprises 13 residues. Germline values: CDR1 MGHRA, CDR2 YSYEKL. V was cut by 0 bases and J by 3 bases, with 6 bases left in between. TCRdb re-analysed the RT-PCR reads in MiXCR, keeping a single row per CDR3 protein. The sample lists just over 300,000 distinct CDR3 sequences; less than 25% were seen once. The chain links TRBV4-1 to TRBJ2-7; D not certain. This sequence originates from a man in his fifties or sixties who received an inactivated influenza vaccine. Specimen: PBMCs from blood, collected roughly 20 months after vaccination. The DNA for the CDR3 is TGCGCCAGCAGCCAAGATCCAGACTACGAGCAGTACTTC. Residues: CASSQDPDYEQYF.